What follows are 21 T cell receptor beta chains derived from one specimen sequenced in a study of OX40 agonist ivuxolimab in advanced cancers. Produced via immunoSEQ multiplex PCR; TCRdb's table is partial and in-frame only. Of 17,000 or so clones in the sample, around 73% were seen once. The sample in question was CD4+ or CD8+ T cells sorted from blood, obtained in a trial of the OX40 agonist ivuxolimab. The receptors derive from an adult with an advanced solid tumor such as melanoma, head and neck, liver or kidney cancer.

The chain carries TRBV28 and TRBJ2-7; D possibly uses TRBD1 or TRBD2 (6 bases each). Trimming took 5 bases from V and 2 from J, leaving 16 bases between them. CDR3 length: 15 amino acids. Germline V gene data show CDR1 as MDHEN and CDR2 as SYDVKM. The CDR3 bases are TGTGCCAGCAGTGGGGGGTTGGGGGGCACCTACGAGCAGTACTTC. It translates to CASSGGLGGTYEQYF.

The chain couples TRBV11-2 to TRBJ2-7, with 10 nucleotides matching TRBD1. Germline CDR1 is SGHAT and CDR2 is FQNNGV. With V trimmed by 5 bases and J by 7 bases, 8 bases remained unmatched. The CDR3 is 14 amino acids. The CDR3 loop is CASSTGTGVFEQYF. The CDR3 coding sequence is TGTGCCAGCAGCACCGGGACAGGGGTGTTTGAGCAGTACTTC.

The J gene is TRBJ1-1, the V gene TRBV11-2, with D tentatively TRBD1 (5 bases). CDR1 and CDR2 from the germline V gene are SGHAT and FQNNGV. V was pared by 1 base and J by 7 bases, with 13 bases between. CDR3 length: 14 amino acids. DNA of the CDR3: TGTGCCAGCAGCTTAGCGGCAGGGCGGGTTGAAGCTTTCTTT. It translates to CASSLAAGRVEAFF.

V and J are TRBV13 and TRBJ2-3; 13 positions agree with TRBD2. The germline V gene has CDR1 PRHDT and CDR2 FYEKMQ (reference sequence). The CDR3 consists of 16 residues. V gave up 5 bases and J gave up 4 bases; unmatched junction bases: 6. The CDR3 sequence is CASSLRTSGSSDTQYF. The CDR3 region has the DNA TGTGCCAGCAGCCTCCGGACTAGCGGGAGTTCAGATACGCAGTATTTT.

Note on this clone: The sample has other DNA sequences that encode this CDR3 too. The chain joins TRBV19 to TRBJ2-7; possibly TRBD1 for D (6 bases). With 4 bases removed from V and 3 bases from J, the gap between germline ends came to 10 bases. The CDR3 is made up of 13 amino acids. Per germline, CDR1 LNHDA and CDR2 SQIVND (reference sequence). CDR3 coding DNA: TGTGCCAGTAGTAGCCGGGACAACTACGAGCAGTACTTC. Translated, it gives CASSSRDNYEQYF.

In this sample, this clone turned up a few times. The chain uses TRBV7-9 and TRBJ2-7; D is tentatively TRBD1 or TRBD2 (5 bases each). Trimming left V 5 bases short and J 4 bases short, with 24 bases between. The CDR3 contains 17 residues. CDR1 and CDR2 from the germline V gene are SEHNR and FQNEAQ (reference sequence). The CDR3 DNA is TGTGCCAGCAGCGCCATAATCGGGACCTCTAACATTTACGAGCAGTACTTC. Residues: CASSAIIGTSNIYEQYF. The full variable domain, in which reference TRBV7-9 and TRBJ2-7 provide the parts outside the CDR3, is DTGVSQNPRHKITKRGQNVTFRCDPISEHNRLYWYRQTLGQGPEFLTYFQNEAQLEKSRLLSDRFSAERPKGSFSTLEIQRTEQGDSAMYLCASSAIIGTSNIYEQYFGPGTRLTVT.

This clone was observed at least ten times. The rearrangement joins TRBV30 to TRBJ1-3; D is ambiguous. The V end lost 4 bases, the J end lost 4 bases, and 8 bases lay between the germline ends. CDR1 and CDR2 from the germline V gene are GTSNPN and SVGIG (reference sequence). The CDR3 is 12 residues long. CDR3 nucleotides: TGTGCCTGGAAAGCTGCCGGAAACACCATATATTTT. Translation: CAWKAAGNTIYF.

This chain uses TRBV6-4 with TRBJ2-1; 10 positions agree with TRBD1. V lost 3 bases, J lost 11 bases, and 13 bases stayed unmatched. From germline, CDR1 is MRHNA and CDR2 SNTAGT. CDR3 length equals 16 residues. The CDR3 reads CASSEDRGGGAVQQFF. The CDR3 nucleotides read TGTGCCAGCAGTGAGGACAGGGGGGGTGGCGCAGTCCAGCAGTTCTTC.

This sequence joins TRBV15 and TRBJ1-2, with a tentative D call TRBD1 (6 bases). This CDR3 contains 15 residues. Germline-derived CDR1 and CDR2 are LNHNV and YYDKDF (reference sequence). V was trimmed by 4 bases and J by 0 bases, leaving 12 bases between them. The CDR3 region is CATSNRDTSNYGYTF. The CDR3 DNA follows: TGTGCCACCAGCAACCGGGACACCTCTAACTATGGCTACACCTTC.

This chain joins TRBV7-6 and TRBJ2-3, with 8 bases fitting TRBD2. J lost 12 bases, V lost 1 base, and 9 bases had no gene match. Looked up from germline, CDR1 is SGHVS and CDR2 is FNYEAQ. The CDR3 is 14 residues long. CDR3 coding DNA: TGTGCCAGCAGCTTAGATTCCGGGAGGGCCAATCAGTATTTT. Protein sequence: CASSLDSGRANQYF. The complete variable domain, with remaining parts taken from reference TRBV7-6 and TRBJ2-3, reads GAGVSQSPRYKVTKRGQDVALRCDPISGHVSLYWYRQALGQGPEFLTYFNYEAQQDKSGLPNDRFSAERPEGSISTLTIQRTEQRDSAMYRCASSLDSGRANQYFGPGTRLTVL.

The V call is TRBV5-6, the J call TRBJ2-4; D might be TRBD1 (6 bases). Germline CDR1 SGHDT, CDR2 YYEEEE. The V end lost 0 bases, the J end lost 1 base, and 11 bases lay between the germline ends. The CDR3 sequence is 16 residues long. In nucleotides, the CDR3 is TGTGCCAGCAGCTTGGTACGGCAGGGGGCCAAAAACATTCAGTACTTC. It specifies CASSLVRQGAKNIQYF.

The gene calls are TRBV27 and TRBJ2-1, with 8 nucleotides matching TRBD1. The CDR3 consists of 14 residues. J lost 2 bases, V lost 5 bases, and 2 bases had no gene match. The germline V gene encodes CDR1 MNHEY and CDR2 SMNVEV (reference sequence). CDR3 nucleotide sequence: TGTGCCAGCAGTCTCAGGGGGCCCTACAATGAGCAGTTCTTC. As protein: CASSLRGPYNEQFF.

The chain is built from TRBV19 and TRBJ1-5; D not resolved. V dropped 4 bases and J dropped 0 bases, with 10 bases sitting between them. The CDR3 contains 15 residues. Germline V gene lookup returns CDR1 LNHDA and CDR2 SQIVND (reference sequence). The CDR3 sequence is CASSSAPNSNQPQHF. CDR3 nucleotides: TGTGCCAGTAGTAGTGCACCGAATAGCAATCAGCCCCAGCATTTT.

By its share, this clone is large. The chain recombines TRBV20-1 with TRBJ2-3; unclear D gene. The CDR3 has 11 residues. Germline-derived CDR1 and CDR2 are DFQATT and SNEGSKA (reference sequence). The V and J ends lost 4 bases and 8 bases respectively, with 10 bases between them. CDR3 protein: CSAMFYGTQYF. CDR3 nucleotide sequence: TGCAGTGCTATGTTTTACGGTACGCAGTATTTT.

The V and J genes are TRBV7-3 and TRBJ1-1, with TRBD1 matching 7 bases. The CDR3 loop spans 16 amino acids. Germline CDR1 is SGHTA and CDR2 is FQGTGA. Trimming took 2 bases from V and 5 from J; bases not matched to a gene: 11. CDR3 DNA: TGTGCCAGCAGCTTAGGGAACAGGGGTAGTTTAACTGAAGCTTTCTTT. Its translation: CASSLGNRGSLTEAFF.

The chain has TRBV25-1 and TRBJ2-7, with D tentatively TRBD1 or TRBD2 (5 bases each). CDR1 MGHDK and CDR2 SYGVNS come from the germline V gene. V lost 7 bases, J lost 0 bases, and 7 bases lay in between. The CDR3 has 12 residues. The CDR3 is CASTRGSYEQYF. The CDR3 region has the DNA TGTGCCAGCACGAGGGGCTCCTACGAGCAGTACTTC.

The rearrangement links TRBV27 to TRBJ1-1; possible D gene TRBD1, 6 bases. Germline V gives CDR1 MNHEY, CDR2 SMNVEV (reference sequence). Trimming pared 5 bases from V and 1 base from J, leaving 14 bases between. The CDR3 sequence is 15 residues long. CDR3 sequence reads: CASSGGAGKNTEAFF. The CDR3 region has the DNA TGTGCCAGCAGTGGGGGGGCAGGGAAGAACACTGAAGCTTTCTTT.

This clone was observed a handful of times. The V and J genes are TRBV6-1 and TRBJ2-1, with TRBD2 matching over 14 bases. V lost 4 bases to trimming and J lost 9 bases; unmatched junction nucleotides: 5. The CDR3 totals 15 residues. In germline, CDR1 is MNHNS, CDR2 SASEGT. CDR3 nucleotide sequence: TGTGCCAGCAGTGGGTGGACTAGCGGGAGGCCTGAGCAGTTCTTC. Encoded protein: CASSGWTSGRPEQFF.

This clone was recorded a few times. The CDR3 is CASSSPGSHRAYGYTF. The DNA of the CDR3 is TGTGCCAGCAGCTCCCCGGGTTCGCACAGGGCCTATGGCTACACCTTC. This chain connects TRBV11-2 to TRBJ1-2; D might be TRBD1 (6 bases). Germline V gene data show CDR1 as SGHAT and CDR2 as FQNNGV. Deletions cut 4 bases from V and 4 bases from J, with 19 bases between. This CDR3 contains 16 residues.

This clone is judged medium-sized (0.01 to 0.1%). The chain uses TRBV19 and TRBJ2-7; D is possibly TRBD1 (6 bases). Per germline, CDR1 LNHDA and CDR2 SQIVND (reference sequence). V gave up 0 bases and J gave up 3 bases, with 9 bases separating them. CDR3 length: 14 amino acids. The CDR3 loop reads CASSIEGRGYEQYF. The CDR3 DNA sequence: TGTGCCAGTAGTATAGAGGGCAGGGGCTACGAGCAGTACTTC.

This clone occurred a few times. The CDR3 DNA sequence: TGTGCCAGCAGTGAAGCGCCAGAAAACTATGGCTACACCTTC. Translated: CASSEAPENYGYTF. The V gene is TRBV6-1, the J gene TRBJ1-2; D remains ambiguous. Germline CDR1 MNHNS, CDR2 SASEGT. Between the trimmed V and J ends, which lost 0 bases and 2 bases, there was a span of 7 bases. This CDR3 has 14 residues.